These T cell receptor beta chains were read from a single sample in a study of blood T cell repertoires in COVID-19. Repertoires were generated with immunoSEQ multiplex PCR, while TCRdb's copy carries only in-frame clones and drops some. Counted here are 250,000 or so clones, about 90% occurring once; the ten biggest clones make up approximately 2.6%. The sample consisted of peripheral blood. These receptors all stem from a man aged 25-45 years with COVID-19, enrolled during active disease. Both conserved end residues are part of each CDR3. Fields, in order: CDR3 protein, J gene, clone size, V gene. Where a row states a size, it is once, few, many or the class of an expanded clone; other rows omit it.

CASSQLRAKGRETQYF TRBJ2-5 . TRBV14
CASSTRTTTNEKLFF TRBJ1-4 . TRBV6-2/TRBV6-3
CASSYETGTTEAFF TRBJ1-1 once TRBV6-5
CATGRGGNYGYTF TRBJ1-2 . TRBV24-1
CASSLPPTGGLTEAFF TRBJ1-1 . TRBV27
CASSRTSEDYNEQFF TRBJ2-1 . TRBV28
CASSLDGLASTDTQYF TRBJ2-3 . TRBV11-2
CASSQAGWGTPYEQYF TRBJ2-7 . TRBV4-1
CASSQEGGASTDTQYF TRBJ2-3 . TRBV4-2
CASSTGGRSEKLFF TRBJ1-4 . TRBV6-6
CASSPNRGGKDTQYF TRBJ2-3 . TRBV5-4
CAISDRVGTQYF TRBJ2-5 . TRBV10-3
CASSIDRGGGELFF TRBJ2-2 once TRBV19
CASSQGGIGNTIYF TRBJ1-3 . TRBV3-1/TRBV3-2
CASSLRGEQYF TRBJ2-7 few TRBV3-1/TRBV3-2
CASSYSSGGPQGEQFF TRBJ2-1 few TRBV6-5
CASSYSRVNTEAFF TRBJ1-1 . TRBV6-5
CASSSGTGGNYGYTF TRBJ1-2 . TRBV5-6
CASSPETGAITGELFF TRBJ2-2 . TRBV7-3
CASSVGPGPKETQYF TRBJ2-5 . TRBV9
CASSRSGQLYNEQFF TRBJ2-1 . TRBV6-6
CASSQVQVYTEAFF TRBJ1-1 once TRBV4-1
CASSLLELTEAFF TRBJ1-1 once TRBV12-3/TRBV12-4
CASSAGLLFTGELFF TRBJ2-2 . TRBV7-3
CATSRDRRMTILSSGNTIYF TRBJ1-3 . TRBV15
CASSLQWSYQETQYF TRBJ2-5 . TRBV5-1
CASSDSIMNTEAFF TRBJ1-1 . TRBV6-2/TRBV6-3
CSVGVFYHGTARSNTGELFF TRBJ2-2 . TRBV29-1
CASSQERDTGANVLTF TRBJ2-6 . TRBV4-1
CATSDRNRGRNEQYF TRBJ2-7 . TRBV24-1
CASSSRDALNTEAFF TRBJ1-1 . TRBV3-1/TRBV3-2
CASSQTSGRALSSYNEQFF TRBJ2-1 . TRBV3-1/TRBV3-2
CASSQVMTGVQPQHF TRBJ1-5 once TRBV4-1
CASSPLSGTNYGYTF TRBJ1-2 . TRBV3-1/TRBV3-2
CASSLARTVTNYGYTF TRBJ1-2 . TRBV7-8
CASSNDRDAGYTF TRBJ1-2 . TRBV2
CASRSTGANTETFF TRBJ1-1 . TRBV7-9
CAIRAGTGVYEQYF TRBJ2-7 . TRBV10-3
CASSIRGSYGYTF TRBJ1-2 . TRBV19
CASSDLAGGRTYEQYF TRBJ2-7 once TRBV6-1
CASSSQTRGPATNEKLFF TRBJ1-4 . TRBV18
CASSHRVGYGYTF TRBJ1-2 . TRBV14
CASSLEDGASYGYTF TRBJ1-2 . TRBV7-9
CASSPKYEDSLGNTIYF TRBJ1-3 . TRBV5-7
CASSMDRAADTQYF TRBJ2-3 . TRBV19
CAWSVGSGSSEQYF TRBJ2-7 . TRBV30
CASSPGTAFNEKLFF TRBJ1-4 once TRBV5-4
CASSLSGAMNTEAFF TRBJ1-1 . TRBV6-5
CAWTGLAGVVAGELFF TRBJ2-2 . TRBV30
CASSPPQGAYTF TRBJ1-2 . TRBV11-2
CASSIDRRQGSYTF TRBJ1-2 . TRBV19
CSASRVGSRYNEQFF TRBJ2-1 . TRBV20-1
CASSLVGTANQPQHF TRBJ1-5 . TRBV5-8
CAWTRSSYNEQFF TRBJ2-1 . TRBV30